This T cell receptor beta chain was recovered during a study of blood T cell repertoires in COVID-19. Across the study: Sites across the United States, Italy and Spain contributed samples from acute and convalescent COVID-19. T cells, B-cell-depleted T cells, or PBMCs supplied cDNA or gDNA.

The ends were cut back, 5 bases at V and 6 bases at J, with 17 bases in the middle. CDR1 is GTSNPN, CDR2 SVGIG, per germline (reference sequence). CDR3 length equals 14 residues. Methods used by the authors: From reference gene primer amplification, estimates of nucleated cell counts were derived. Method: immunoSEQ multiplex PCR; TCRdb's copy keeps in-frame clones and lacks some. Clonal size and the V and J genes are those of that table, whereas D and trimming came from the DNA. The profile shows roughly 130,000 clones, 84% of them singletons. The sample holds a few counts of this clone. The gene calls are TRBV30 and TRBJ2-4; maybe TRBD2 (6 bases). Input material: peripheral blood. This clonotype was obtained from a woman in her twenties or thirties who had recovered from COVID-19. The CDR3 protein is CAWDNGRGGNIQYF. CDR3 nucleotide sequence: TGTGCCTGGGACAACGGGAGAGGAGGAAACATTCAGTACTTC.